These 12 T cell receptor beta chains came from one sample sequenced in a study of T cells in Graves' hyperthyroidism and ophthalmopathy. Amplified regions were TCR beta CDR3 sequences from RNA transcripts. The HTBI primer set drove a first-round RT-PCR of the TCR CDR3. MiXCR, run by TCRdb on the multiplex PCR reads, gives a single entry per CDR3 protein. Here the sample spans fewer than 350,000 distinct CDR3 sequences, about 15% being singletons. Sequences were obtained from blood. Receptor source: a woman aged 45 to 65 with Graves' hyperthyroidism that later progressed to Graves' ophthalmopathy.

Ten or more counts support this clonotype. CDR3 protein: CASRGQDHEQYF. The CDR3 DNA sequence: TGTGCCAGCAGGGGGCAAGACCACGAGCAGTACTTC. The chain uses TRBV2 and TRBJ2-7; a possible D gene is TRBD1 (5 bases). Per germline, CDR1 SNHLY and CDR2 FYNNEI. The CDR3 covers 12 residues. Trimming took 6 bases from V and 5 from J, leaving 11 bases between them.

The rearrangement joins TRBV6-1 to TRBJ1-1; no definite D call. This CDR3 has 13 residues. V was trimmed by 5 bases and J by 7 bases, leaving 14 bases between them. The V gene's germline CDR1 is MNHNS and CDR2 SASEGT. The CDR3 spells CASSKIGPFEAFF. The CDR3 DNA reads TGTGCCAGCAGTAAGATAGGGCCGTTTGAAGCTTTCTTT.

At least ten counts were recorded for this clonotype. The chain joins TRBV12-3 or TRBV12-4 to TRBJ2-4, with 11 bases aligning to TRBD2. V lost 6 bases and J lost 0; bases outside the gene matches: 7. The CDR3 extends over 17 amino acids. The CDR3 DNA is TGTGCCAGCAGCCGTGGGACTAGCGGTCTAGCCAAAAACATTCAGTACTTC. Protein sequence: CASSRGTSGLAKNIQYF.

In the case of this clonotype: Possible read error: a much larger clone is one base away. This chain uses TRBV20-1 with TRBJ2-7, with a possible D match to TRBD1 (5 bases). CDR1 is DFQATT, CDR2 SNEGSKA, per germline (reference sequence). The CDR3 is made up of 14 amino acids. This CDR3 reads CSAPLQVHSYGQYF. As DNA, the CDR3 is TGCAGTGCTCCTCTACAGGTCCACTCCTACGGGCAGTACTTC.

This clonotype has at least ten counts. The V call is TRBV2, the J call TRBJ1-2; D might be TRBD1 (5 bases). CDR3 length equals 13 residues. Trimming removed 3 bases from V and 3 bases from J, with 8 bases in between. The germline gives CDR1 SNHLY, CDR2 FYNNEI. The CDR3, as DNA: TGTGCCAGCAGTGATGGGGGATACTATGGCTACACCTTC. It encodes CASSDGGYYGYTF.

The DNA for the CDR3 is TGTGCCAGCAGCCGGATTCCGGATGACGAGCAGTACTTC. This sequence encodes CASSRIPDDEQYF. This sequence joins TRBV27 and TRBJ2-7; the D is unclear. With 6 bases removed from V and 5 bases from J, the gap between germline ends came to 14 bases. The CDR3 consists of 13 residues. Germline assignment: CDR1 MNHEY and CDR2 SMNVEV (reference sequence).

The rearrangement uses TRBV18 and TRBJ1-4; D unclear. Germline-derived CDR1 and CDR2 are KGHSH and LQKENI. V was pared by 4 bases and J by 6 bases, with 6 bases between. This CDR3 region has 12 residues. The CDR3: CASSRTDEKLFF. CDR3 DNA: TGTGCCAGCTCACGTACGGATGAAAAACTGTTTTTT.

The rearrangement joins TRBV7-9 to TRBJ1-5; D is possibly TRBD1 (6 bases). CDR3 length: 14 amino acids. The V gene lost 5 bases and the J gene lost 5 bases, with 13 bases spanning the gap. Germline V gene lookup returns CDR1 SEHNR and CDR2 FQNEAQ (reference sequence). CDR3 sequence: CASSPQGLDQPQHF. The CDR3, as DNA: TGTGCCAGCAGCCCGCAGGGGTTGGATCAGCCCCAGCATTTT.

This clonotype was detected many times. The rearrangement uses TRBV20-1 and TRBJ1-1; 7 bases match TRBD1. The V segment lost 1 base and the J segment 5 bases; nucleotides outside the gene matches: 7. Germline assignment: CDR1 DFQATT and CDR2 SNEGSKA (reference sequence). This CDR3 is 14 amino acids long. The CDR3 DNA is TGCAGTGCTAGAGCCAGGGGGGGGTGGACTGAAGCTTTCTTT. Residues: CSARARGGWTEAFF.

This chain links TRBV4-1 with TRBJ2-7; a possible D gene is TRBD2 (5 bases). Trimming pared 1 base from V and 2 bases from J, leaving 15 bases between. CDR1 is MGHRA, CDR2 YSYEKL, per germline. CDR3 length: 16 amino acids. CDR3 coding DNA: TGCGCCAGCAGCCAAGTGGGTAGATCGGGGACCTACGAGCAGTACTTC. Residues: CASSQVGRSGTYEQYF.

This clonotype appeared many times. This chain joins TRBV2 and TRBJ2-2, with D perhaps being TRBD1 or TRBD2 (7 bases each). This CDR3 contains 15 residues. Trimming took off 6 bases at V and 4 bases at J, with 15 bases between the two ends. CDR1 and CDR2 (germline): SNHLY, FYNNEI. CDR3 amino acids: CASRSGGGGTGELFF. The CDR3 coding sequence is TGTGCCAGCAGATCAGGGGGAGGGGGCACCGGGGAGCTGTTTTTT.

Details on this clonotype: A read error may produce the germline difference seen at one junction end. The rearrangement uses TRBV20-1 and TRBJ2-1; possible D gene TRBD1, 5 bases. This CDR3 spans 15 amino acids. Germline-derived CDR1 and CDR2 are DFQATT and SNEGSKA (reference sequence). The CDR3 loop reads CSAVNRRSSYSEQFF. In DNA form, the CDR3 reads TGCAGTGCAGTCAACAGGAGAAGCTCCTACAGTGAGCAGTTCTTT.